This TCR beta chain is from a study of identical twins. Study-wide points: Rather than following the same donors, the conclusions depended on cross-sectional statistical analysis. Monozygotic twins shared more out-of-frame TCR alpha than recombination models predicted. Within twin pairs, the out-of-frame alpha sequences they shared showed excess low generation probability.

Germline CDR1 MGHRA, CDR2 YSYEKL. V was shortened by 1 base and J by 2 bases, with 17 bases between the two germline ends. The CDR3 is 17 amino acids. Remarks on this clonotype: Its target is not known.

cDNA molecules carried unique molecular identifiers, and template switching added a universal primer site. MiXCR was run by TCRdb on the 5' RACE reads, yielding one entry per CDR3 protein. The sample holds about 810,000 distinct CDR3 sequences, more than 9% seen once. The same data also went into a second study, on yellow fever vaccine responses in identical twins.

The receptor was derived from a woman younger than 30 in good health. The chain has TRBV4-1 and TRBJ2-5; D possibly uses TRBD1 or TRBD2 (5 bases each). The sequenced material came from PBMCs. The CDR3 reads CASSQGVLGRLQETQYF. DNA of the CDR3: TGCGCCAGCAGCCAAGGGGTGCTGGGACGTCTACAAGAGACCCAGTACTTC.